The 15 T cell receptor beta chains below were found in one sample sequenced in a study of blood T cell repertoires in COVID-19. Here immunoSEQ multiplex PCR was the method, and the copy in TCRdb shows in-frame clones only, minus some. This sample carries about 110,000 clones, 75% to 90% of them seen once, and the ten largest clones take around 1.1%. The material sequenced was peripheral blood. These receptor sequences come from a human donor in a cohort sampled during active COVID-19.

CDR3 sequence: CASSPSTGADEQFF. The CDR3 region has the DNA TGCGCCAGCAGCCCATCAACAGGGGCCGATGAGCAGTTCTTC. V and J are TRBV4-3 and TRBJ2-1, with TRBD1 matching 7 bases. After removal of 4 bases from V and 8 bases from J, the junction contained 8 bases not matched to a gene. The CDR3 has 14 residues. The germline V gene has CDR1 LGHNA and CDR2 YSLEER.

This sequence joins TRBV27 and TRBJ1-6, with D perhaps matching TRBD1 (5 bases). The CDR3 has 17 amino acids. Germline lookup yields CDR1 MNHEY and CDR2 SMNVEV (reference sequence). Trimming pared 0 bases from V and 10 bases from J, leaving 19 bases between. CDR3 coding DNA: TGTGCCAGCAGTTTATCGGGGGGGGGTTGGAGGAACTCACCCCTCCACTTT. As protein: CASSLSGGGWRNSPLHF.

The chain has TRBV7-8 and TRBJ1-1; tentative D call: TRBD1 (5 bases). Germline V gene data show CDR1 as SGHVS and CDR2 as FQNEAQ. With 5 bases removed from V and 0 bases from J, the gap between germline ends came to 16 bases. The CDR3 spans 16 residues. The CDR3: CASSPRGGIMNTEAFF. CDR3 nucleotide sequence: TGTGCCAGCAGCCCCCGGGGGGGTATCATGAACACTGAAGCTTTCTTT.

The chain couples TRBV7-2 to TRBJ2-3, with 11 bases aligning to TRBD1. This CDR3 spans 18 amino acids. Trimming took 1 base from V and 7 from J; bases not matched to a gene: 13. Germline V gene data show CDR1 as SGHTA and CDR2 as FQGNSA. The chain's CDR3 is CASSLGLGQGAPRYTQYF. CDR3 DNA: TGTGCCAGCAGCTTAGGTTTAGGACAGGGGGCCCCAAGATATACGCAGTATTTT.

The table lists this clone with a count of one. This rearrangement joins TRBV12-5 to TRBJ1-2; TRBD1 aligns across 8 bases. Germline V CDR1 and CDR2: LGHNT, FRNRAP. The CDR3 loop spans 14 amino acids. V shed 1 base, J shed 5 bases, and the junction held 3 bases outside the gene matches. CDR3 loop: CASGLGDRSYGYTF. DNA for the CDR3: TGTGCTAGTGGTTTGGGGGACAGGTCGTATGGCTACACCTTC. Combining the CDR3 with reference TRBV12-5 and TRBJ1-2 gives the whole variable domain DARVTQTPRHKVTEMGQEVTMRCQPILGHNTVFWYRQTMMQGLELLAYFRNRAPLDDSGMPKDRFSAEMPDATLATLKIQPSEPRDSAVYFCASGLGDRSYGYTFGSGTRLTVV.

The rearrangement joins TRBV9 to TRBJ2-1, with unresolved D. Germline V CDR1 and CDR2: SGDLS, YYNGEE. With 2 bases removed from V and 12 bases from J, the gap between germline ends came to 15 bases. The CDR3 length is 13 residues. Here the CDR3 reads CASSVETILGQFF. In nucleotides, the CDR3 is TGTGCCAGCAGCGTCGAAACCATTCTCGGGCAGTTCTTC. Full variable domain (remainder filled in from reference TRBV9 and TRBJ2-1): DSGVTQTPKHLITATGQRVTLRCSPRSGDLSVYWYQQSLDQGLQFLIQYYNGEERAKGNILERFSAQQFPDLHSELNLSSLELGDSALYFCASSVETILGQFFGPGTRLTVL.

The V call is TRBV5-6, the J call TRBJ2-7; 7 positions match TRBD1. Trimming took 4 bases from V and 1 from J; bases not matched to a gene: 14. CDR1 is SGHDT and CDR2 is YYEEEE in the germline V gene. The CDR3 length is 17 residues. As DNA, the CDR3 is TGTGCCAGCAGCGGGTTGTCCGGTAGGGGGCTATCCTACGAGCAGTACTTC. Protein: CASSGLSGRGLSYEQYF. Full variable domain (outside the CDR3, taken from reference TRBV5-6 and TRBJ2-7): DAGVTQSPTHLIKTRGQQVTLRCSPKSGHDTVSWYQQALGQGPQFIFQYYEEEERQRGNFPDRFSGHQFPNYSSELNVNALLLGDSALYLCASSGLSGRGLSYEQYFGPGTRLTVT.

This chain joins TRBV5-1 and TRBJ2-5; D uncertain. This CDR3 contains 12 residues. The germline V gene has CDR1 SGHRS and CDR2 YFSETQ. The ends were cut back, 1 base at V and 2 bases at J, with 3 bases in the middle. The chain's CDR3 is CASSLRQETQYF. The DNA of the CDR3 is TGCGCCAGCAGCTTGCGGCAAGAGACCCAGTACTTC.

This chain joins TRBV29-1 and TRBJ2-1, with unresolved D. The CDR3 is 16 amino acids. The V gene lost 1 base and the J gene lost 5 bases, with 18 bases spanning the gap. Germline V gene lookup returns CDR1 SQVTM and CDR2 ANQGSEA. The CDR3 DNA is TGCAGCGTTGAAGGAGGCTTCAGACTCGAAGACAATGAGCAGTTCTTC. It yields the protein CSVEGGFRLEDNEQFF.

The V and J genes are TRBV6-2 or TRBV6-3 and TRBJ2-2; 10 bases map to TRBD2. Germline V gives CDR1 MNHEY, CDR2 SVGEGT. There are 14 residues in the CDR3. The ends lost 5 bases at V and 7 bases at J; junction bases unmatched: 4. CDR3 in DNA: TGTGCCAGCAGTCCAAGCGGGAGGGTCGGGGAGCTGTTTTTT. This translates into CASSPSGRVGELFF.

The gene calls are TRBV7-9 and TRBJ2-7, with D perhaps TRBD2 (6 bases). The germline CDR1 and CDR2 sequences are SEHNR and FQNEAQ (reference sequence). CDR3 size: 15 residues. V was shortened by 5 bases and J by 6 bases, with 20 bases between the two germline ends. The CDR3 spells CASSHREDPSFEQYF. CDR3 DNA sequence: TGTGCCAGCAGCCATAGGGAGGACCCCTCGTTCGAGCAGTACTTC.

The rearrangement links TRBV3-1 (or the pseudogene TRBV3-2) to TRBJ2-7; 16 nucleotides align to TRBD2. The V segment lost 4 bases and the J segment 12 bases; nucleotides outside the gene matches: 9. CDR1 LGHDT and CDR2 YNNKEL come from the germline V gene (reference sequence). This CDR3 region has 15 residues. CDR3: CASSPSGTSGRAPYF. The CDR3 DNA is TGTGCCAGCAGCCCTTCCGGGACTAGCGGGAGGGCCCCGTACTTC.

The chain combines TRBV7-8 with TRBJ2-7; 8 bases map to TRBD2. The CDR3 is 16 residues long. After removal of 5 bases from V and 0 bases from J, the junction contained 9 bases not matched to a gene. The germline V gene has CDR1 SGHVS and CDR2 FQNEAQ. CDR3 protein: CASSPNSGIDSYEQYF. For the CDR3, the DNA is TGTGCCAGCAGCCCCAATAGCGGGATCGACTCCTACGAGCAGTACTTC.

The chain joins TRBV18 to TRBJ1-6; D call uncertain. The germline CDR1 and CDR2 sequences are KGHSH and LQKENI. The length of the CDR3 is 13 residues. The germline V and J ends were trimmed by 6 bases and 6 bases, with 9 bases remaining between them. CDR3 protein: CASSPAGNSPLHF. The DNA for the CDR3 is TGTGCCAGCTCGCCGGCGGGTAATTCACCCCTCCACTTT.

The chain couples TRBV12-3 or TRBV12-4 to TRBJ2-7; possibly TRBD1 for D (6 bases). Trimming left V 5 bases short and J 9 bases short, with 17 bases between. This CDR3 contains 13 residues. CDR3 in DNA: TGTGCCAGCAGTCTCACACAGGGATTCGCGCAGTACTTC. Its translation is CASSLTQGFAQYF.